The clone carrying this T cell receptor (beta chain) is termed medium-sized. Its specificity is not known. From the reads, TCRdb called clonotypes with MiXCR, one entry per CDR3 protein. The table has about 65,000 distinct CDR3 sequences, nearly 50% seen once. This specimen belongs to a study of type 1 regulatory T cells. Findings and limits, study-wide: Compared with non-Tr1 cells, Tr1 cells showed a narrower TCR repertoire.

This sequence was found in a human donor in good health. Sequences were obtained from cultured non-Tr1 T cells, either the whole culture or a sorted T cell fraction (not recorded which).

CDR3 residues: CSALGDTGELFF. DNA of the CDR3: TGCAGTGCACTGGGGGACACCGGGGAGCTGTTTTTT. The rearrangement joins TRBV20-1 to TRBJ2-2, with D perhaps matching TRBD1 or TRBD2 (5 bases each). With 6 bases removed from V and 3 bases from J, the gap between germline ends came to 8 bases. Per germline, CDR1 DFQATT and CDR2 SNEGSKA (reference sequence). The CDR3 sequence is 12 residues long.